The 10 T cell receptor beta chains reported below all come from one sample, sequenced in a study of blood T cells in healthy people across ages. Using a J-beta primer mix together with a sample-barcoded 5' primer, a second PCR was run for roughly 6 to 12 cycles. TCRdb recomputed calls from the 5' RACE reads with MiXCR, one row per CDR3 protein. The repertoire holds about 1.1 million distinct CDR3 sequences, with around two fifths as singletons. The sample was blood. All receptors derive from a man aged 18 to 29 in good health.

This rearrangement joins TRBV14 to TRBJ2-5; tentative D call: TRBD2 (6 bases). From germline, CDR1 is SGHDN and CDR2 FVKESK. V was pared by 1 base and J by 13 bases, with 13 bases between. The CDR3 is made up of 12 amino acids. Written as DNA, the CDR3 is TGTGCCAGCAGCCAAGCGGCGACGGGGGTGTACTTC. Its translation is CASSQAATGVYF.

This clonotype was counted only a few times. The chain carries TRBV5-6 and TRBJ1-4, with unresolved D. There are 13 residues in the CDR3. Germline assignment: CDR1 SGHDT and CDR2 YYEEEE. Trimming left V 4 bases short and J 7 bases short, with 11 bases between. The CDR3: CASSLVSGEKLFF. The CDR3 coding sequence is TGTGCCAGCAGCCTAGTCTCGGGTGAAAAACTGTTTTTT.

There are a few counts of this clonotype. J is TRBJ2-3 and V is TRBV21-1; the D call of TRBD1 is as the table states it, not checked on the DNA. TRBV21-1 is a pseudogene locus. There are 17 residues in the CDR3. CDR3 nucleotide sequence: TGTGCCAGCAGCAAAGCAGGGGACAGGGACGACACAGATACGCAGTATTTT. Its translation is CASSKAGDRDDTDTQYF.

The J gene is TRBJ1-1, the V gene TRBV27; D remains unclear. Germline CDR1 is MNHEY and CDR2 is SMNVEV (reference sequence). Trimming took off 3 bases at V and 9 bases at J, with 8 bases between the two ends. The CDR3 loop spans 11 amino acids. CDR3 nucleotide sequence: TGTGCCAGCAGTTTTGGACGGAAAGCTTTCTTT. Protein: CASSFGRKAFF.

The gene calls are TRBV5-5 and TRBJ1-5; D unclear. The CDR3 loop spans 14 amino acids. V lost 0 bases and J 5 bases, leaving 9 bases between the germline ends. Germline lookup yields CDR1 SGHKS and CDR2 YYEKEE (reference sequence). CDR3 sequence: CASSLALADQPQHF. The CDR3 DNA is TGTGCCAGCAGCTTGGCGCTTGCAGATCAGCCCCAGCATTTT.

The chain combines TRBV7-2 with TRBJ2-3; 8 nucleotides agree with TRBD2. The germline CDR1 and CDR2 sequences are SGHTA and FQGNSA. This CDR3 comprises 16 residues. V gave up 1 base and J gave up 3 bases; unmatched junction bases: 6. The CDR3 spells CASSLVAGMGTDTQYF. Written as DNA, the CDR3 is TGTGCCAGCAGCTTAGTAGCGGGGATGGGTACAGATACGCAGTATTTT.

This clonotype was seen only a few times. The rearrangement uses TRBV20-1 and TRBJ2-7, with 8 bases lining up with TRBD1. Germline V gene lookup returns CDR1 DFQATT and CDR2 SNEGSKA (reference sequence). Trimming cost V 1 base and J 1 base; bases outside gene matches: 12. This CDR3 is built from 17 residues. CDR3 bases: TGCAGTGCTAGAGTCAGTTCTCGGGACAGGATATCCTACGAGCAGTACTTC. The encoded protein is CSARVSSRDRISYEQYF.

V is TRBV20-1 and J is TRBJ1-1; 8 bases map to TRBD1. This CDR3 spans 15 amino acids. V was clipped by 2 bases and J by 1 base; unmatched bases: 6. Germline assignment: CDR1 DFQATT and CDR2 SNEGSKA (reference sequence). CDR3: CSARHTGGGNTEAFF. The CDR3 coding sequence is TGCAGTGCTAGACACACAGGGGGTGGGAACACTGAAGCTTTCTTT.

The V gene is TRBV20-1, the J gene TRBJ1-1, with 9 bases fitting TRBD1. The CDR3 consists of 15 residues. V was pared by 0 bases and J by 4 bases, with 6 bases of the junction left unmatched. In germline, CDR1 is DFQATT, CDR2 SNEGSKA (reference sequence). CDR3 in amino acids: CSAREGTGWTTEAFF. CDR3 nucleotide sequence: TGCAGTGCTAGAGAGGGGACAGGGTGGACCACTGAAGCTTTCTTT.

The rearrangement joins TRBV4-3 to TRBJ1-1; D may be TRBD1 (5 bases). CDR1 and CDR2 (germline): LGHNA, YSLEER. V gave up 4 bases and J gave up 4 bases, with 16 bases separating them. This CDR3 has 15 amino acids. CDR3 protein: CASSLGAGYLTEAFF. The CDR3 region has the DNA TGCGCCAGCAGCCTCGGAGCAGGGTACCTCACTGAAGCTTTCTTT.